This T cell receptor beta chain appears in the sequencing data of a study of blood T cells in healthy people across ages. They isolated at least 6 million PBMCs from each sample. The V and J ends lost 2 bases and 9 bases respectively, with 13 bases between them. The germline gives CDR1 KGHSH, CDR2 LQKENI. The CDR3 extends over 13 amino acids. With a J-beta primer mix and a sample-barcoded 5' primer, a second PCR ran 7 to 11 cycles. TCRdb analysed the 5' RACE reads with MiXCR anew, one entry per CDR3 protein. The sample holds about 720,000 distinct CDR3 sequences, around 25% seen once. These data also featured in a second study, about T cells of mothers and their children. From that paper: The people who donated were a few healthy Caucasian mothers and their six children.

The sequenced sample was blood. The J gene is TRBJ1-2, the V gene TRBV18; weak D call: TRBD1 (6 bases). The clonotype was recovered from a boy aged 5-17 years in good health. The CDR3 DNA is TGTGCCAGCTCACCAGGGTCAGGGGACAGCTACACCTTC. Its translation: CASSPGSGDSYTF.